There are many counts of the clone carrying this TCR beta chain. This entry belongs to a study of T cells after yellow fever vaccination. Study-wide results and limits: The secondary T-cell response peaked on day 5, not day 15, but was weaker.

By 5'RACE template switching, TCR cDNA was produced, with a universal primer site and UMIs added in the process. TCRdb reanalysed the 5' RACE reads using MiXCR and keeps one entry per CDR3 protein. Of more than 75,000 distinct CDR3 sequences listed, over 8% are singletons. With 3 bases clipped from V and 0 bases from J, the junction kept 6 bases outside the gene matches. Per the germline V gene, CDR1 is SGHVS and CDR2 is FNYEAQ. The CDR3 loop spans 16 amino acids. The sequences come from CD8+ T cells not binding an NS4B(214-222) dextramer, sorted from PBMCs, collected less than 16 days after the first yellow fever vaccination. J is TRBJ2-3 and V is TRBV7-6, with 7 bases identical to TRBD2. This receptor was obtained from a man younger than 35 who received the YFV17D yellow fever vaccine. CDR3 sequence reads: CASSLAPGGSTDTQYF. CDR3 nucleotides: TGTGCCAGCAGCTTGGCCCCGGGGGGTAGCACAGATACGCAGTATTTT.